This T cell receptor (beta chain) was identified during a study of early T cells in non-severe SARS-CoV-2 infection. Across the whole study: Bulk RNA from unsorted whole blood was sequenced; chains were unpaired.

This clonotype occurred many times. Its cognate antigen is unknown. The CDR3 sequence is 15 residues long. Germline values: CDR1 MNHEY, CDR2 SMNVEV (reference sequence). V was pared by 6 bases and J by 4 bases, with 3 bases of the junction left unmatched. Study-wide results and limits: Matching with VDJdb favored anti-spike CD8 responses (missing private and CD4 specificities).

Each single cDNA molecule received a unique molecular identifier. TCRdb re-called the 5' RACE reads with MiXCR, one entry per CDR3 protein. Of some 40,000 distinct CDR3 sequences listed, roughly 4.7% are singletons. The sample comprised whole blood. This chain uses TRBV27 with TRBJ2-1; 13 nucleotides align to TRBD2. This clonotype was obtained from an adult who was a healthcare worker with PCR-confirmed SARS-CoV-2 infection or an uninfected control (not recorded which). DNA for the CDR3: TGTGCCAGCAGCTGGGGACTAGCGGGGTACAATGAGCAGTTCTTC. Translated: CASSWGLAGYNEQFF.